A single sample is the source of the 30 T cell receptor beta chains below, sequenced in a study of blood T cells in healthy people across ages. The use of a sample-barcoded 5' primer and a J-beta primer mix characterized a second PCR of 7 to 11 cycles. TCRdb called the 5' RACE reads again in MiXCR, with one record for every CDR3 protein. The sample has about 1.4 million distinct CDR3 sequences; roughly 60% are singletons. Sequenced material: blood. These receptors originate from a young man in good health.

This chain connects TRBV4-1 to TRBJ2-5; tentative D call: TRBD1 (6 bases). Trimming removed 0 bases at V and 9 bases at J, with 20 bases between. CDR1 is MGHRA and CDR2 is YSYEKL in the germline V gene. The CDR3 runs to 16 residues. The CDR3 DNA reads as TGCGCCAGCAGCCAAGATCCCGGGACACCCGATCAGCCCCAGTACTTC. This gives the protein CASSQDPGTPDQPQYF.

The chain joins TRBV5-6 to TRBJ2-5; D perhaps matches TRBD1 (6 bases). Near its end, the DNA agrees better with TRBJ2-7, so the J call may be wrong. Germline values: CDR1 SGHDT, CDR2 YYEEEE. The length of the CDR3 is 14 residues. The CDR3 spells CASSPTTGRHEQYF. CDR3 in DNA: TGTGCCAGCAGCCCCACTACAGGGCGCCACGAGCAGTACTTC.

The chain couples TRBV7-2 to TRBJ2-3; 8 bases line up with TRBD2. This CDR3 has 16 amino acids. The germline V gene encodes CDR1 SGHTA and CDR2 FQGNSA. V lost 3 bases and J lost 4; bases outside the gene matches: 9. CDR3: CASSLKSGSAADTQYF. CDR3 bases: TGTGCCAGCAGCTTGAAGAGCGGGAGTGCGGCAGATACGCAGTATTTT.

This clonotype showed up just a few times. J is TRBJ2-7 and V is TRBV29-1; maybe TRBD2 (5 bases). The CDR3 consists of 14 residues. Trimming pared 7 bases from V and 6 bases from J, leaving 22 bases between. The germline CDR1 and CDR2 sequences are SQVTM and ANQGSEA. The CDR3, as DNA: TGCAGCGAGGAATCGGCACTCCCGGGATCCGAGCAGTACTTC. It encodes CSEESALPGSEQYF.

The rearrangement uses TRBV11-1 and TRBJ1-2; 8 bases align to TRBD1. CDR3 length: 15 amino acids. The J segment lost 3 bases and the V segment lost 3 bases, leaving 6 bases of the junction unmatched. Germline CDR1 SGHAT, CDR2 FQDESV (reference sequence). The CDR3: CASSFADRADYGYTF. The CDR3 nucleotides read TGTGCCAGCAGCTTTGCGGACAGGGCGGACTATGGCTACACCTTC.

This sequence joins TRBV10-3 and TRBJ2-7; either TRBD1 or TRBD2 may fit D (5 bases each). The CDR3 is 14 residues long. The ends were cut back, 3 bases at V and 0 bases at J, with 9 bases in the middle. Per the germline V gene, CDR1 is ENHRY and CDR2 is SYGVKD. CDR3 DNA sequence: TGTGCCATCAGTGAAACTAGGGGCTCCTACGAGCAGTACTTC. This sequence encodes CAISETRGSYEQYF.

V usage is TRBV7-2 and J usage is TRBJ2-3; 11 bases line up with TRBD2. V lost 4 bases to trimming and J lost 0 bases; unmatched junction nucleotides: 3. CDR1 and CDR2 (germline): SGHTA, FQGNSA. This CDR3 region has 16 residues. The CDR3 DNA sequence: TGTGCCAGCAGCTATAGACTAGCGGGGAGCACAGATACGCAGTATTTT. This gives the protein CASSYRLAGSTDTQYF.

This clonotype came up a few times. This chain links TRBV6-5 with TRBJ1-6; 9 bases fit TRBD1. The CDR3 is made up of 14 amino acids. Germline loops: CDR1 MNHEY, CDR2 SVGAGI. V lost 6 bases to trimming and J lost 3 bases; unmatched junction nucleotides: 0. The chain's CDR3 is CASRDRGYNSPLHF. In DNA, the CDR3 is TGTGCCAGCAGGGACAGGGGCTATAATTCACCCCTCCACTTT.

The gene calls are TRBV5-1 and TRBJ2-3; the D is unclear. Germline CDR1 is SGHRS and CDR2 is YFSETQ. Deletions cut 0 bases from V and 6 bases from J, with 11 bases between. This CDR3 is 14 amino acids long. The CDR3 is CASSLGADGDTQYF. The CDR3, as DNA: TGCGCCAGCAGCTTGGGAGCCGACGGGGATACGCAGTATTTT.

This clonotype turned up a few times. The chain employs TRBV4-3 and TRBJ2-7; TRBD1 matches 10 bases. CDR3 length: 20 amino acids. The V segment lost 0 bases and the J segment 3 bases; nucleotides outside the gene matches: 17. The germline V gene has CDR1 LGHNA and CDR2 YSLEER. CDR3 nucleotide sequence: TGCGCCAGCAGCCAAGATTGGGACAGGGGCTATATTAATTTAAGCTACGAGCAGTACTTC. Residues: CASSQDWDRGYINLSYEQYF.

The chain joins TRBV3-1 to TRBJ2-7; D perhaps matches TRBD2 (5 bases). Germline CDR1 reads LGHDT; CDR2 reads YNNKEL (reference sequence). The CDR3 consists of 13 residues. Trimming shortened V by 4 bases and J by 7 bases, and 14 bases separated the two germline ends. The CDR3 loop is CASSPRVSVEQYF. In DNA form, the CDR3 reads TGTGCCAGCAGCCCGCGGGTCTCGGTTGAGCAGTACTTC.

This chain connects TRBV20-1 to TRBJ2-5; no firm D call. Trimming removed 5 bases at V and 4 bases at J, with 14 bases between. This CDR3 is built from 13 residues. Germline values: CDR1 DFQATT, CDR2 SNEGSKA (reference sequence). CDR3: CSAPTIGLETQYF. The CDR3 nucleotides are TGCAGTGCTCCAACGATTGGGCTAGAGACCCAGTACTTC.

The chain combines TRBV20-1 with TRBJ1-2; D ambiguous. The germline CDR1 and CDR2 sequences are DFQATT and SNEGSKA (reference sequence). V shed 6 bases and J shed 1 base, with 9 bases lying between them. The CDR3 is 12 residues long. The CDR3 protein is CSAEDNNYGYTF. The CDR3 bases are TGCAGTGCCGAAGACAATAACTATGGCTACACCTTC.

This clonotype showed up just a few times. The genes are TRBV6-5 and TRBJ2-4; 7 nucleotides line up with TRBD2. The J call may not be correct, given that the DNA end is closer to TRBJ2-7. Germline assignment: CDR1 MNHEY and CDR2 SVGAGI. This CDR3 has 13 amino acids. The CDR3 loop is CASSLQTSSEQYF. As DNA, the CDR3 is TGTGCCAGCAGTCTCCAGACTAGCTCCGAGCAGTACTTC.

V and J are TRBV5-1 and TRBJ2-7; D may match TRBD1 or TRBD2 (6 bases each). This CDR3 has 17 amino acids. The germline gives CDR1 SGHRS, CDR2 YFSETQ. Trimming took off 2 bases at V and 1 base at J, with 19 bases between the two ends. DNA for the CDR3: TGCGCCAGCAGCTTCAACGTGAAGGGGGACTCTTCCTACGAGCAGTACTTC. Its protein product is CASSFNVKGDSSYEQYF. The full variable domain, completed using reference TRBV5-1 and TRBJ2-7, is KAGVTQTPRYLIKTRGQQVTLSCSPISGHRSVSWYQQTPGQGLQFLFEYFSETQRNKGNFPGRFSGRQFSNSRSEMNVSTLELGDSALYLCASSFNVKGDSSYEQYFGPGTRLTVT.

The V call is TRBV5-6, the J call TRBJ2-7; 7 bases line up with TRBD1. This CDR3 region has 14 residues. Losses at the gene ends were 5 bases for V and 3 bases for J; bases not matched to a gene: 8. Germline V gene sequence: CDR1 SGHDT, CDR2 YYEEEE. CDR3 region: CASSQQGQFYEQYF. DNA for the CDR3: TGTGCCAGCAGTCAACAGGGGCAGTTCTACGAGCAGTACTTC.

J is TRBJ1-5 and V is TRBV24-1, with no clear D. The V end was cut by 1 base, the J end by 0 bases, with 3 bases between. Germline CDR1 is KGHDR and CDR2 is SFDVKD. The CDR3 consists of 14 residues. CDR3 sequence: CATSDFYSNQPQHF. The DNA for the CDR3 is TGTGCCACCAGTGATTTCTATAGCAATCAGCCCCAGCATTTT.

The CDR3 DNA follows: TGCAGCGTTGTGACAGGGGCTACCTCCTTCTACACCTTC. Protein product: CSVVTGATSFYTF. The V call is TRBV29-1, the J call TRBJ1-2, with 8 bases aligning to TRBD1. Germline V gene lookup returns CDR1 SQVTM and CDR2 ANQGSEA. Germline trimming cut 4 bases from V and 10 bases from J; bases unmatched to any gene: 11. This CDR3 region has 13 residues. Full variable domain (outside the CDR3, taken from reference TRBV29-1 and TRBJ1-2): SAVISQKPSRDICQRGTSLTIQCQVDSQVTMMFWYRQQPGQSLTLIATANQGSEATYESGFVIDKFPISRPNLTFSTLTVSNMSPEDSSIYLCSVVTGATSFYTFGSGTRLTVV.

The chain has TRBV20-1 and TRBJ2-1, with TRBD1 identical over 7 bases. The V gene's germline CDR1 is DFQATT and CDR2 SNEGSKA (reference sequence). V shed 3 bases and J 13 bases; nucleotides not matched to a gene: 21. The CDR3 is 16 amino acids. The chain's CDR3 is CSASKGQETGMETQFF. The CDR3, as DNA: TGCAGTGCTAGCAAGGGTCAGGAGACAGGGATGGAGACCCAGTTCTTC.

This clonotype was counted only a few times. V usage is TRBV24-1 and J usage is TRBJ2-6; 8 bases agree with TRBD1. The CDR3 extends over 16 amino acids. Germline-derived CDR1 and CDR2 are KGHDR and SFDVKD. Trimming at V came to 5 bases and at J to 4 bases, leaving 6 bases not matched to a gene. The CDR3 spells CATSAQGAQGANVLTF. The CDR3 DNA is TGTGCCACCAGTGCTCAGGGGGCGCAAGGGGCCAACGTCCTGACTTTC.

This clonotype was seen more than once but under ten times. The chain joins TRBV20-1 to TRBJ2-3, with 7 positions matching TRBD2. The CDR3 has 15 residues. The V gene end was trimmed by 6 bases and the J gene end by 5 bases; junction bases not matched to a gene: 14. The germline gives CDR1 DFQATT, CDR2 SNEGSKA (reference sequence). The CDR3 sequence: CSAPVPGGWVDTQYF. Written as DNA, the CDR3 is TGCAGTGCACCAGTCCCGGGGGGTTGGGTAGATACGCAGTATTTT.

V is TRBV12-3 or TRBV12-4 and J is TRBJ2-3; 7 bases are shared with TRBD1. This CDR3 spans 15 amino acids. After removal of 6 bases from V and 3 bases from J, the junction contained 9 bases not matched to a gene. The DNA of the CDR3 is TGTGCCAGCAGAGTCGGTACAGGGGATACAGATACGCAGTATTTT. Translating it yields CASRVGTGDTDTQYF.

The chain links TRBV4-1 to TRBJ2-4; tentatively, D is TRBD1 or TRBD2 (5 bases each). The DNA end favors TRBJ2-5, so the J call may be wrong. Germline CDR1 MGHRA, CDR2 YSYEKL. CDR3 length: 15 amino acids. The CDR3 reads CASSHRDRLQETQYF. CDR3 sequence (DNA): TGCGCCAGCAGCCACCGGGACCGCCTCCAAGAGACCCAGTACTTC.

This clonotype was seen many times. The chain is built from TRBV12-3 or TRBV12-4 and TRBJ2-7; no firm D call. With 6 bases removed from V and 3 bases from J, the gap between germline ends came to 9 bases. The CDR3 extends over 12 amino acids. The CDR3 region is CASSRLSYEQYF. The DNA of the CDR3 is TGTGCCAGCAGCCGCTTGAGCTACGAGCAGTACTTC.

This chain joins TRBV7-9 and TRBJ2-5; TRBD1 matches at 8 bases. Germline V gene data show CDR1 as SEHNR and CDR2 as FQNEAQ (reference sequence). This CDR3 has 14 residues. The J segment lost 6 bases and the V segment lost 6 bases, leaving 9 bases of the junction unmatched. The CDR3 coding sequence is TGTGCCAGCAGTGAAGCGCCAGGGGGCCAGACCCAGTACTTC. It codes for CASSEAPGGQTQYF.

V usage is TRBV6-1 and J usage is TRBJ2-7, with a possible D match to TRBD1 (6 bases). Near its end, the DNA agrees better with TRBJ2-5, so the J call may be wrong. Germline CDR1 is MNHNS and CDR2 is SASEGT. This CDR3 region has 12 residues. The CDR3 loop is CASVWGRETQYF. CDR3 sequence (DNA): TGTGCCAGCGTCTGGGGGCGAGAGACCCAGTACTTC.

The V and J genes are TRBV7-2 and TRBJ2-5; TRBD2 is a possible D gene (5 bases). Germline loops: CDR1 SGHTA, CDR2 FQGNSA. The germline V and J ends were trimmed by 0 bases and 11 bases, with 19 bases remaining between them. The CDR3 sequence is 15 residues long. This CDR3 is CASSLAGGLYNEQYF. As DNA, the CDR3 is TGTGCCAGCAGCTTAGCTGGCGGGCTATACAATGAGCAGTACTTC.

The chain joins TRBV11-2 to TRBJ2-7; tentative D call: TRBD2 (5 bases). V dropped 2 bases and J dropped 0 bases, with 14 bases sitting between them. The CDR3 runs to 16 residues. The germline CDR1 and CDR2 sequences are SGHAT and FQNNGV. CDR3 DNA sequence: TGTGCCAGCAGCTTACCAGAGCGGACGAGCTCCTACGAGCAGTACTTC. Residues: CASSLPERTSSYEQYF.

The rearrangement links TRBV4-2 to TRBJ2-5; 7 bases are a match to TRBD2. Germline V CDR1 and CDR2: LGHNA, YNFKEQ. J lost 3 bases, V lost 2 bases, and 9 bases had no gene match. The CDR3 length is 16 residues. CDR3 region: CASSQYLGGGEETQYF. DNA for the CDR3: TGTGCCAGCAGCCAATATCTAGGTGGGGGGGAAGAGACCCAGTACTTC.

The chain links TRBV20-1 to TRBJ2-1, with a possible D match to TRBD1 (5 bases). Trimming took off 2 bases at V and 4 bases at J, with 15 bases between the two ends. The CDR3 runs to 15 residues. Germline CDR1 is DFQATT and CDR2 is SNEGSKA (reference sequence). The CDR3 DNA reads as TGCAGTGCTAGAAGGGGCTGGCCGAATTACAATGAGCAGTTCTTC. Translating it yields CSARRGWPNYNEQFF.